One and the same sample provided the 20 T cell receptor beta chains below, sequenced in a study of CD8 T cells in ankylosing spondylitis. Whole-study findings and limits: Ankylosing spondylitis blood appeared to carry a characteristic TCR beta motif of 7 or 8 highly homologous variants.

In TCRdb, the 5' RACE reads were re-called with MiXCR into one record per CDR3 protein. Here the sample spans fewer than 650,000 distinct CDR3 sequences, about 12% being singletons. The antigens these receptors bind are not known. The source material was blood, either unsorted or a sorted T cell fraction (not recorded which). The receptors shown here come from a male donor with ankylosing spondylitis.

The genes are TRBV6-1 and TRBJ2-2, with D uncertain. V was cut by 4 bases and J by 0 bases, with 9 bases left in between. From germline, CDR1 is MNHNS and CDR2 SASEGT. This CDR3 is 15 amino acids long. The CDR3 reads CASSGKRANTGELFF. The CDR3, as DNA: TGTGCCAGCAGTGGCAAGCGAGCGAACACCGGGGAGCTGTTTTTT.

There are a few counts of this clonotype. V is TRBV24-1 and J is TRBJ1-1, with D perhaps TRBD1 (5 bases). Germline-derived CDR1 and CDR2 are KGHDR and SFDVKD. V lost 8 bases and J 6 bases, leaving 12 bases between the germline ends. The CDR3 extends over 12 amino acids. CDR3 amino acids: CATTDRDAEAFF. CDR3 coding DNA: TGTGCCACCACCGACCGGGACGCTGAAGCTTTCTTT.

The chain recombines TRBV11-2 with TRBJ2-1, with 15 bases identical to TRBD2. The CDR3 consists of 14 residues. CDR1 is SGHAT and CDR2 is FQNNGV in the germline V gene. J lost 8 bases, V lost 5 bases, and 1 base had no gene match. CDR3 DNA sequence: TGTGCCAGCAGCCGGACTAGCGGGAGGGATGAGCAGTTCTTC. This encodes CASSRTSGRDEQFF.

This chain joins TRBV6-1 and TRBJ1-4; 11 nucleotides agree with TRBD1. This CDR3 is built from 14 residues. J was trimmed by 7 bases and V by 5 bases; bases with no gene match: 3. The germline V gene encodes CDR1 MNHNS and CDR2 SASEGT. The CDR3 DNA reads TGTGCCAGCAGTCGGACAGGGGGCAGTGAAAAACTGTTTTTT. It translates to CASSRTGGSEKLFF.

The rearrangement uses TRBV6-6 and TRBJ2-3; D tentatively reads TRBD1 or TRBD2 (5 bases each). The CDR3 covers 13 residues. V was clipped by 6 bases and J by 0 bases, with 7 bases between them. Germline loops: CDR1 MNHNY, CDR2 SVGAGI (reference sequence). DNA for the CDR3: TGTGCCAGCAGGGGGACCAGCACAGATACGCAGTATTTT. Its protein product is CASRGTSTDTQYF.

This clonotype was seen a handful of times. The chain links TRBV7-2 to TRBJ2-1, with D possibly being TRBD2 (6 bases). CDR1 and CDR2 from the germline V gene are SGHTA and FQGNSA. The CDR3 runs to 16 residues. V lost 5 bases and J 0 bases, leaving 14 bases between the germline ends. The CDR3 is CASSPVAGSSYNEQFF. The CDR3 bases are TGTGCCAGCAGCCCTGTGGCGGGGAGCTCCTACAATGAGCAGTTCTTC.

This clonotype was found a few times. The V call is TRBV12-5, the J call TRBJ2-1; perhaps D is TRBD1 or TRBD2 (5 bases each). From germline, CDR1 is LGHNT and CDR2 FRNRAP. The CDR3 has 18 amino acids. V was clipped by 0 bases and J by 5 bases, with 20 bases between them. CDR3 loop: CASGLVDWLGEKHNEQFF. DNA for the CDR3: TGTGCTAGTGGTTTGGTAGACTGGTTGGGGGAGAAGCACAATGAGCAGTTCTTC.

This clonotype was picked up a small number of times. This chain uses TRBV20-1 with TRBJ1-5; D unresolved. The CDR3 is 15 amino acids. Germline loops: CDR1 DFQATT, CDR2 SNEGSKA (reference sequence). V shed 4 bases and J shed 5 bases, with 18 bases lying between them. The CDR3 loop reads CSATTIGGAHQPQHF. CDR3 DNA: TGCAGTGCTACCACGATCGGCGGAGCTCATCAGCCCCAGCATTTT.

This clonotype showed up just a few times. The chain recombines TRBV11-2 with TRBJ2-1; 7 bases map to TRBD1. Germline loops: CDR1 SGHAT, CDR2 FQNNGV. The CDR3 covers 14 residues. V trimming: 8 bases; J trimming: 7 bases; junction bases outside the gene matches: 11. The CDR3 loop is CASGTITGVNEQFF. The CDR3 DNA is TGTGCCAGCGGCACGATAACAGGGGTTAATGAGCAGTTCTTC.

This clonotype has only a few counts. V is TRBV10-2 and J is TRBJ2-2; D possibly matches TRBD1 or TRBD2 (5 bases each). The V end was cut by 4 bases, the J end by 7 bases, with 13 bases between. Per germline, CDR1 WSHSY and CDR2 SAAADI. The CDR3 is 14 amino acids. The CDR3 DNA reads as TGCGCCAGCAGTGTCAGGGAGAAGAACGGGGAGCTGTTTTTT. It is translated as CASSVREKNGELFF.

The chain recombines TRBV20-1 with TRBJ1-4; maybe TRBD1 (6 bases). Trimming shortened V by 2 bases and J by 6 bases, and 28 bases separated the two germline ends. The length of the CDR3 is 19 residues. Germline V gene lookup returns CDR1 DFQATT and CDR2 SNEGSKA (reference sequence). In nucleotides, the CDR3 is TGCAGTGCTAGACCTCACACCCTTTCCGGAATAGGGGGGGATGAAAAACTGTTTTTT. Translation gives CSARPHTLSGIGGDEKLFF.

At least ten counts were recorded for this clonotype. V usage is TRBV5-6 and J usage is TRBJ1-2; D is ambiguous. Per germline, CDR1 SGHDT and CDR2 YYEEEE. The CDR3 runs 15 residues. With 1 base removed from V and 7 bases from J, the gap between germline ends came to 17 bases. This CDR3 is CASSLSPTTVSGYTF. CDR3 coding DNA: TGTGCCAGCAGCTTGTCGCCAACTACGGTCTCTGGCTACACCTTC.

The gene calls are TRBV3-1 and TRBJ1-4; tentative D call: TRBD1 (5 bases). The length of the CDR3 is 16 residues. Looked up from germline, CDR1 is LGHDT and CDR2 is YNNKEL (reference sequence). Trimming took 1 base from V and 5 from J, leaving 14 bases between them. CDR3 sequence reads: CASSQAFQGANEKLFF. Written as DNA, the CDR3 is TGTGCCAGCAGCCAAGCGTTCCAAGGGGCGAATGAAAAACTGTTTTTT.

A few counts support this clonotype. CDR3 amino acids: CATSDSRHGDGELFF. The CDR3 bases are TGTGCCACCAGTGATTCCCGACATGGAGACGGGGAGCTGTTTTTT. J is TRBJ2-2 and V is TRBV24-1; D not certain. This CDR3 is 15 amino acids long. With 2 bases removed from V and 7 bases from J, the gap between germline ends came to 13 bases. CDR1 is KGHDR, CDR2 SFDVKD, per germline.

V is TRBV7-9 and J is TRBJ1-5, with a tentative D call TRBD1 (6 bases). This CDR3 has 15 residues. Germline CDR1 and CDR2: SEHNR and FQNEAQ (reference sequence). Trimming pared 5 bases from V and 3 bases from J, leaving 14 bases between. DNA for the CDR3: TGTGCCAGCAGCCCAGGAGGGGGGGACAATCAGCCCCAGCATTTT. This sequence encodes CASSPGGGDNQPQHF.

The CDR3 sequence is CASSVAGSSDTQYF. CDR3 DNA sequence: TGTGCCAGCAGCGTAGCCGGGAGCTCAGATACGCAGTATTTT. The J gene is TRBJ2-3, the V gene TRBV9, with D possibly matching TRBD2 (6 bases). Germline V CDR1 and CDR2: SGDLS, YYNGEE. This CDR3 is built from 14 residues. V lost 0 bases and J 4 bases, leaving 9 bases between the germline ends.

V usage is TRBV6-2 or TRBV6-3 and J usage is TRBJ2-1; tentative D call: TRBD2 (6 bases). The germline CDR1 and CDR2 sequences are MNHEY and SVGEGT. The CDR3 is made up of 12 amino acids. Trimming cost V 7 bases and J 10 bases, with 14 bases left between them. The CDR3 sequence is CASTTSGREQFF. The CDR3 DNA reads as TGTGCCAGCACCACGAGCGGGCGGGAGCAGTTCTTC.

The rearrangement uses TRBV6-1 and TRBJ1-5; 10 nucleotides line up with TRBD1. The V gene's germline CDR1 is MNHNS and CDR2 SASEGT. The V segment lost 2 bases and the J segment 6 bases; nucleotides outside the gene matches: 7. This CDR3 contains 16 residues. The CDR3 DNA reads TGTGCCAGCAGTGAAAACCCCGGGACAGGGGTTCAGCCCCAGCATTTT. Translating it yields CASSENPGTGVQPQHF.

The table lists this clonotype with a few counts. This chain uses TRBV27 with TRBJ2-5, with TRBD2 as a possible D gene (7 bases). V gave up 9 bases and J gave up 3 bases, with 20 bases separating them. CDR3 size: 15 residues. Germline values: CDR1 MNHEY, CDR2 SMNVEV (reference sequence). In DNA form, the CDR3 reads TGTGCCAGTGCAACAGGGTTCGCGGGGGAAGAGACCCAGTACTTC. It translates to CASATGFAGEETQYF.

The rearrangement joins TRBV6-5 to TRBJ1-2; D call uncertain. CDR1 and CDR2 from the germline V gene are MNHEY and SVGAGI. The CDR3 is made up of 14 amino acids. Between the trimmed V and J ends, which lost 4 bases and 8 bases, there was a span of 17 bases. The CDR3 sequence: CASSLGLGAAGYTF. As DNA, the CDR3 is TGTGCCAGCAGTTTGGGTCTGGGAGCGGCGGGCTACACCTTC.